The present T cell receptor (beta chain) was sequenced within a study of OX40 agonist ivuxolimab in advanced cancers. Whole-study context: Eligibility admitted prior anti-PD-1, anti-PD-L1 or anti-CTLA-4 therapy; about 40% had some. Broader study findings: Nonresponders, in some cases, also had low normalized T-cell clonal expansion.

Clones were sequenced by immunoSEQ multiplex PCR, and TCRdb holds only the in-frame ones, with some missing. The sample has 20,000 or so clones, roughly 80% seen once. As to this clone: Antigen specificity is unknown.

Deletions cut 0 bases from V and 3 bases from J, with 21 bases between. Per germline, CDR1 GTSNPN and CDR2 SVGIG (reference sequence). The CDR3 extends over 17 amino acids. This sequence originates from an adult with an advanced solid tumor such as melanoma, head and neck, liver or kidney cancer. This chain links TRBV30 with TRBJ2-7, with D possibly matching TRBD1 (6 bases). The sequenced sample was CD4+ or CD8+ T cells sorted from blood, obtained in a trial of the OX40 agonist ivuxolimab. CDR3 in amino acids: CAWSVGGAYRDGYEQYF. DNA of the CDR3: TGTGCCTGGAGTGTAGGGGGTGCTTACAGGGACGGCTACGAGCAGTACTTC.